This T cell receptor beta chain was identified during a study of response to subunit inactivated influenza vaccine. Deletions cut 1 base from V and 9 bases from J, with 7 bases between. The CDR3 contains 11 residues. Germline CDR1 SQVTM, CDR2 ANQGSEA. Comments on this clonotype: What it recognizes is unknown.

In TCRdb, the RT-PCR reads were re-called with MiXCR into one record per CDR3 protein. The sample has fewer than 800,000 distinct CDR3 sequences, 15% to 18% seen once. Broader study findings: There was a suggestion from the authors that each seasonal influenza vaccination recruits few new T cells.

The receptor comes from a man in his forties or fifties who received an inactivated influenza vaccine. This chain joins TRBV29-1 and TRBJ2-1, with D unclear. Sample: PBMCs from blood, taken approximately 13 days after vaccination. DNA for the CDR3: TGCAGCGTTGAAGTCCTGACTGAGCAGTTCTTC. This codes for CSVEVLTEQFF.